The rows below give T cell receptor beta chains drawn from one sample of a study of STAT5B mutations in CD4+ large granular lymphocyte leukemia. Assay: immunoSEQ multiplex PCR; the TCRdb copy retains only in-frame clones and omits some. The sample contains roughly 21,000 clones, approximately 70% of which appear only once. Sequences were obtained from CD4+ T cells from blood buffy coats. These receptors were collected from a human donor in good health. Each CDR3 is given with its conserved first and last residue.

v_gene: TRBV5-6
CDR3aa: CASSLGSGYQETQYF

v_gene: TRBV29-1
CDR3aa: CSVDETGFRGQYF

v_gene: TRBV6-5
CDR3aa: CASSPLRGSNEKLFF

v_gene: TRBV25-1
CDR3aa: CASSEWVGAVDTQYF

v_gene: TRBV7-2
CDR3aa: CASSLGTRSNQPQHF

v_gene: TRBV7-8
CDR3aa: CASSLTGGPGTGELFF

v_gene: TRBV5-1
CDR3aa: CASSTTGGSGANVLTF

v_gene: TRBV7-2
CDR3aa: CASSLIQGSQTQYF

v_gene: TRBV18
CDR3aa: CASSSDGNTEAFF

v_gene: TRBV10-3
CDR3aa: CAISGSDTQYF

v_gene: TRBV4-3
CDR3aa: CASSQDPGGSYTF

v_gene: TRBV14
CDR3aa: CASSRNAGGVGDTQYF

v_gene: TRBV21-1
CDR3aa: CARGSGAEQYF

v_gene: TRBV6-6
CDR3aa: CASSYLGQSYEQYF

v_gene: TRBV7-6
CDR3aa: CASSPTGRTLLYF

v_gene: TRBV6-6
CDR3aa: CASSYSRGGQPQHF

v_gene: TRBV7-7
CDR3aa: CASSFRGYVWNTEAFF